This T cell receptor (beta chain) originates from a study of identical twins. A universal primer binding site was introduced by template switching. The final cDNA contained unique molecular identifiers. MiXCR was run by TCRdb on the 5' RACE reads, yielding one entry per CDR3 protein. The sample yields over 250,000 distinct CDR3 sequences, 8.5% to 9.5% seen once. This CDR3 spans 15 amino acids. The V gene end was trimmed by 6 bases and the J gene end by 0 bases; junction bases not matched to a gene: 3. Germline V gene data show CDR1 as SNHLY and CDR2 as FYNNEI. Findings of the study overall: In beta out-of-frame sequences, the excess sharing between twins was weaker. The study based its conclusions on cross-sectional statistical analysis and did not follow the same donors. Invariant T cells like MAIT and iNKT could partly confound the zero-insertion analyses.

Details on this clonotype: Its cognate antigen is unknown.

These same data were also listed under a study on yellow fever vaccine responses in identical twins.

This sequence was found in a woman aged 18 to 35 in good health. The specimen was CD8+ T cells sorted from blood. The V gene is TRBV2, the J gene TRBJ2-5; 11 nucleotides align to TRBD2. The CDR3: CASSRLAGYQETQYF. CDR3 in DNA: TGTGCCAGCAGCCGACTAGCGGGGTACCAAGAGACCCAGTACTTC.